The T cell receptor (beta chain) under discussion was sequenced for a study of PD-1 blockade in classical Hodgkin lymphoma (TCRdb year 2020). For context, the study as a whole: Nivolumab dosing was 3 mg/kg intravenously every 2 weeks, continuing until either disease progression or unacceptable toxicity. A peripheral blood immune signature of response to PD-1 blockade in classical Hodgkin lymphoma was defined using TCR beta sequencing and CyTOF.

CDR1 and CDR2 are read off the germline V gene as MDHEN and SYDVKM. The CDR3 goes from the cysteine to the phenylalanine over 14 residues. The only DNA kept is the CDR3, 42 bases in frame from the first base. V gives up 8 bases and J gives up 7 bases, and the segment between their germline ends measures 20 bases. This sample's time point label indicates: cycle 1 day 1 (C1D1), immediately before nivolumab initiation. Relapse after autologous stem cell transplantation had occurred in all trial patients, and cohorts A, B and C were distinguished by prior brentuximab vedotin exposure. The trial cohort was composed of over 50 patients with relapsed/refractory classical Hodgkin lymphoma, for whom complete response, partial response or progressive disease was recorded as best overall response. Single-agent nivolumab was administered to trial patients in the multi-cohort phase II CheckMate 205 trial. An independent review committee assessed best overall response by applying the 2007 International Working Group response criteria. Trial PBMCs were obtained immediately prior to nivolumab initiation (C1D1) and on therapy at cycle 2 day 1 and cycle 4 day 1. Peripheral blood was collected in 8 mL Vacutainer Cell Preparation Tubes, from which PBMCs were isolated by centrifugation and then cryopreserved.

With regard to this clone: Its antigen is unknown. It has no much larger one-base neighbor in the sample; base qualities were not kept.

The paper as a whole reports these results and caveats: A significant rise by C4D1 was seen in CD4+ but not CD8+ TCR diversity (p=0.0027 vs p=0.16), with the rise being most apparent in complete responders (p=0.02). The study was restricted to a single clinical trial cohort, and the causes of repertoire differences, possibly disease activity or prior therapy, were left undefined. Baseline TCR diversity was reported as lower in newly diagnosed patients than in healthy donors, and lower still in relapsed/refractory patients. Trial patients achieving complete response had baseline diversity similar to newly diagnosed patients, whereas partial responders and progressors had significantly lower diversity. Lower diversity was observed in patients in whom nivolumab was started less than 1 year after ASCT, and these patients were excluded from later analyses so that confounding by immune reconstitution would be avoided.

Genomic DNA was extracted with the Qiagen DNeasy kit from unsorted PBMCs and from negatively selected CD4+ and CD8+ fractions. TCR beta CDR3 regions were amplified by immunoSEQ multiplex PCR using primers annealing to V and J segments. Amplification bias was minimized using a synthetic immune receptor repertoire, and residual bias was removed computationally after sequencing. The paper's data handling went like this. Custom Python scripts were used to quantify repertoire diversity as the Shannon entropy index. Unsorted, CD4+ and CD8+ repertoires were analyzed separately, except for combined analyses in which CD4+ and CD8+ sequences were merged in silico. A clone was considered expanded if an increase in frequency of at least 2-fold after treatment relative to C1D1 was found, and a pseudocount of 0.5 was applied to clones undetected at baseline. Clones with 0 or 1 copy at C1D1 were classified as singleton clones, and clones with 2 or more copies were classified as non-singleton clones. Clones expanded in unsorted samples were annotated as CD4+, CD8+ or unknown by matching protein sequences in sorted samples from the same patient. Wilcoxon tests on paired samples were used to test changes in diversity from C1D1 to C4D1. Imported from immuneACCESS, the table was reduced by TCRdb to in-frame sequences with V and J called. These copies leave out some clones; in studies compared against another copy, an unresolved V gene accounts for under half, and the cause of the remainder is not known. D and trimming come from the DNA, and the V and J calls and clone size come from that table. The sample table lists some 100,000 clones, roughly 89% of them with a count of one. The ten largest clonotypes hold less than 3% of the sample.

The source material was peripheral blood mononuclear cells (PBMCs), sampled at baseline. This TCR derives from a human donor with classical Hodgkin lymphoma. The sequence is built from TRBV28 and TRBJ1-1; the D gene is perhaps TRBD1, on 5 matching bases. The CDR3 is CASRSLSEGSEAFF. The DNA is as follows: TGTGCCAGCCGGTCCCTGTCCGAGGGGAGTGAAGCTTTCTTT.